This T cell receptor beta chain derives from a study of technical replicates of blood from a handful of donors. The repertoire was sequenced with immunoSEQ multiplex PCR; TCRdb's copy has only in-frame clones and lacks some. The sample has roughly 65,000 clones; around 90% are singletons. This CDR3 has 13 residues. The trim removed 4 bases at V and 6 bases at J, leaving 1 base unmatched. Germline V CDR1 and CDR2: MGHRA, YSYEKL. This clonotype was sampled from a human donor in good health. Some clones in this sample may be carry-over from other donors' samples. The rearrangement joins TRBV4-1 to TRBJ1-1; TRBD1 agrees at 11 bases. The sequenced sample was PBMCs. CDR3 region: CASSRDRGAEAFF. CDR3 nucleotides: TGCGCCAGCAGCCGGGACAGGGGGGCTGAAGCTTTCTTT.